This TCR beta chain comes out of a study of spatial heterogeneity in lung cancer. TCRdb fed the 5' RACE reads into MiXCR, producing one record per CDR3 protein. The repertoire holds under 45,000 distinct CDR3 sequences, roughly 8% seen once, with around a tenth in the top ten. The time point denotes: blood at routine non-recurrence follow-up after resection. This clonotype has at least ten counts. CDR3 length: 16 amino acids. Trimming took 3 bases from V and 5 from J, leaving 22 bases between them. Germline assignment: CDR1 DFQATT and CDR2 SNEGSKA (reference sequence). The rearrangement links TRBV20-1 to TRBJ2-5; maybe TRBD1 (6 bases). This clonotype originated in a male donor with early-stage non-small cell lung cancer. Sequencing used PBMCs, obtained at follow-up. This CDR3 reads CSASSFTGGAKETQYF. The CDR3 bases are TGCAGTGCTAGTAGTTTTACTGGGGGCGCGAAGGAGACCCAGTACTTC.